This T cell receptor (beta chain) was sequenced during a study of cytotoxic CD8 clonotypes in ibrutinib-treated CLL. The germline V gene has CDR1 LNHDA and CDR2 SQIVND (reference sequence). The CDR3 runs 13 residues. Trimming pared 7 bases from V and 4 bases from J, leaving 13 bases between. Only in-frame clones appear in the TCRdb table, and some are missing; sequencing was by immunoSEQ multiplex PCR. The sample holds 49,000 or so clones, around 53% seen once. The source was PBMCs, collected after 12 months of ibrutinib treatment. The clonotype was recovered from a human donor with chronic lymphocytic leukemia. The chain recombines TRBV19 with TRBJ1-2, with D perhaps matching TRBD1 (5 bases). The chain's CDR3 is CASKRQGFYGYTF. DNA of the CDR3: TGTGCCAGTAAGAGGCAGGGCTTCTATGGCTACACCTTC.